These 30 T cell receptor beta chains originate from one sample sequenced in a study of neurological immune-mediated disorders (dated by TCRdb to between 2019 and 2020). Libraries were made using 5' RACE. TCRdb records Illumina HiSeq 2500 as the sequencer. TCRdb reanalyzed the raw reads on its own, using fastp at Q25 for trimming and MiXCR for clone calling, and kept in-frame beta chains. Identical CDR3 protein sequences are pooled into one entry, listed with their most common genes and DNA. In this sample the table shows 55,000 to 70,000 distinct CDR3 sequences, 3.5% to 5% of which occur a single time. 1.3% of the sample lies in the top ten. The sequencing input was PBMCs. Receptors originate from a man aged 25-40 years with multiple sclerosis.

This clonotype was recorded many times. J is TRBJ1-2 and V is TRBV6-5; D gene ambiguous. Germline V gene lookup returns CDR1 MNHEY and CDR2 SVGAGI. V was trimmed by 8 bases and J by 4 bases, leaving 11 bases between them. This CDR3 is 12 amino acids long. In DNA form, the CDR3 reads TGTGCCAGCCTGGATGGCGGCTATGGCTACACCTTC. Its protein is CASLDGGYGYTF.

The table lists this clonotype with many counts. The chain employs TRBV7-6 and TRBJ2-3, with D perhaps matching TRBD2 (5 bases). The V end was cut by 5 bases, the J end by 2 bases, with 11 bases between. The CDR3 length is 14 residues. In germline, CDR1 is SGHVS, CDR2 FNYEAQ. CDR3 bases: TGTGCCAGCAGCATCGGACTCTCCACAGATACGCAGTATTTT. It codes for CASSIGLSTDTQYF.

In this sample, this clonotype turned up many times. An end of the junction does not agree with germline; a read error may underlie this. The chain recombines TRBV7-2 with TRBJ1-6; D perhaps matches TRBD1 (6 bases). Germline CDR1 reads SGHTA; CDR2 reads FQGNSA. The CDR3 has 15 residues. The CDR3 loop reads CASSANRVGDSPLNF. As DNA, the CDR3 is TGTGCCAGCAGCGCAAACAGGGTTGGGGATTCACCCCTCAACTTT.

At least ten counts were recorded for this clonotype. This chain uses TRBV7-9 with TRBJ2-5; unclear D gene. This CDR3 comprises 13 residues. From germline, CDR1 is SEHNR and CDR2 FQNEAQ (reference sequence). The germline V and J ends were trimmed by 1 base and 2 bases, with 5 bases remaining between them. CDR3 coding DNA: TGTGCCAGCAGCTTAGTTGAACAAGAGACCCAGTACTTC. This encodes CASSLVEQETQYF. Full variable domain (rest looked up from reference TRBV7-9 and TRBJ2-5): DTGVSQNPRHKITKRGQNVTFRCDPISEHNRLYWYRQTLGQGPEFLTYFQNEAQLEKSRLLSDRFSAERPKGSFSTLEIQRTEQGDSAMYLCASSLVEQETQYFGPGTRLLVL.

This clonotype was seen repeatedly, ten times or more. The V call is TRBV2, the J call TRBJ1-2; TRBD1 might be the D (5 bases). Germline-derived CDR1 and CDR2 are SNHLY and FYNNEI. CDR3 length equals 13 residues. Trimming took 0 bases from V and 8 from J, leaving 10 bases between them. The CDR3 sequence is CASSEAGTRGYTF. The DNA of the CDR3 is TGTGCCAGCAGTGAAGCGGGGACGCGGGGCTACACCTTC.

The table lists this clonotype with many counts. The chain uses TRBV12-3 or TRBV12-4 and TRBJ1-2; TRBD1 might be the D (5 bases). The CDR3 length is 13 residues. The V end was cut by 1 base, the J end by 8 bases, with 11 bases between. The DNA for the CDR3 is TGTGCCAGCAGTTTAGTCAGGGAAGGCGGCTACACCTTC. The encoded protein is CASSLVREGGYTF.

This clonotype was counted many times. This chain links TRBV28 with TRBJ1-5; D remains ambiguous. CDR1 is MDHEN and CDR2 is SYDVKM in the germline V gene. V was shortened by 9 bases and J by 3 bases, with 12 bases between the two germline ends. The CDR3 is 13 amino acids. DNA for the CDR3: TGTGCCAGTCGGATCTACACCAATCAGCCCCAGCATTTT. It is translated as CASRIYTNQPQHF.

This clonotype was found many times. The chain couples TRBV5-1 to TRBJ2-1, with D perhaps matching TRBD2 (5 bases). The ends were cut back, 1 base at V and 2 bases at J, with 7 bases in the middle. The CDR3 is 14 amino acids. Germline V lookup: CDR1 SGHRS, CDR2 YFSETQ. The CDR3 loop is CASSLLEAYNEQFF. The DNA for the CDR3 is TGCGCCAGCAGCTTGTTGGAGGCCTACAATGAGCAGTTCTTC.

This clonotype was found many times. The chain's CDR3 is CASSPAGGENYGYTF. CDR3 sequence (DNA): TGCGCCAGCAGCCCCGCAGGGGGCGAGAACTATGGCTACACCTTC. V and J are TRBV4-1 and TRBJ1-2, with 8 positions matching TRBD1. CDR1 is MGHRA, CDR2 YSYEKL, per germline. The ends lost 4 bases at V and 2 bases at J; junction bases unmatched: 6. This CDR3 has 15 residues.

This clonotype occurred many times. The chain uses TRBV6-1 and TRBJ2-5; TRBD1 matches at 11 bases. CDR3 length: 16 amino acids. Germline lookup yields CDR1 MNHNS and CDR2 SASEGT. The ends lost 6 bases at V and 5 bases at J; junction bases unmatched: 11. The CDR3 DNA reads as TGTGCCAGCAGCATTTCTCGTGGACAGGGGGCGGAGACCCAGTACTTC. This gives the protein CASSISRGQGAETQYF.

This clonotype was counted ten times or more. V and J are TRBV9 and TRBJ2-3; TRBD2 agrees at 7 bases. The CDR3 extends over 16 amino acids. With 0 bases clipped from V and 2 bases from J, the junction kept 6 bases outside the gene matches. Germline V lookup: CDR1 SGDLS, CDR2 YYNGEE. CDR3 sequence: CASSVEAGRYTDTQYF. The CDR3, as DNA: TGTGCCAGCAGCGTAGAAGCGGGGAGATACACAGATACGCAGTATTTT.

This clonotype was counted ten times or more. The rearrangement links TRBV5-1 to TRBJ2-1, with D unresolved. Germline V lookup: CDR1 SGHRS, CDR2 YFSETQ. The CDR3 has 14 amino acids. The V gene lost 4 bases and the J gene lost 0 bases, with 8 bases spanning the gap. CDR3 sequence (DNA): TGCGCCAGCAGCGGGTTAGCCTCCTACAATGAGCAGTTCTTC. It translates to CASSGLASYNEQFF.

This clonotype was seen at least ten times. The chain joins TRBV4-1 to TRBJ2-3, with D possibly being TRBD2 (6 bases). V was pared by 2 bases and J by 5 bases, with 17 bases between. The CDR3 has 16 amino acids. Germline V CDR1 and CDR2: MGHRA, YSYEKL. The CDR3 loop is CASSQTASVSRDTQYF. Written as DNA, the CDR3 is TGCGCCAGCAGCCAAACGGCTAGCGTTTCAAGAGATACGCAGTATTTT.

V is TRBV5-6 and J is TRBJ2-4; the D is unclear. Germline V gene lookup returns CDR1 SGHDT and CDR2 YYEEEE. The CDR3 extends over 12 amino acids. Trimming took off 4 bases at V and 8 bases at J, with 10 bases between the two ends. The CDR3 bases are TGTGCCAGCAGCAACAACCGGGACATTCAGTACTTC. Protein product: CASSNNRDIQYF. Full variable domain (missing parts from reference TRBV5-6 and TRBJ2-4): DAGVTQSPTHLIKTRGQQVTLRCSPKSGHDTVSWYQQALGQGPQFIFQYYEEEERQRGNFPDRFSGHQFPNYSSELNVNALLLGDSALYLCASSNNRDIQYFGAGTRLSVL.

This clonotype was seen ten or more times. The gene calls are TRBV2 and TRBJ1-6; tentative D call: TRBD1 (5 bases). Germline assignment: CDR1 SNHLY and CDR2 FYNNEI. Trimming removed 0 bases from V and 7 bases from J, with 7 bases in between. The CDR3 length is 14 residues. CDR3 sequence (DNA): TGTGCCAGCAGTGAAGCAGGGGACAATTCACCCCTCCACTTT. Translating it yields CASSEAGDNSPLHF.

There are many counts of this clonotype. The V gene is TRBV7-6, the J gene TRBJ2-1; 7 nucleotides match TRBD2. The CDR3 is 16 residues long. With 5 bases clipped from V and 4 bases from J, the junction kept 11 bases outside the gene matches. In germline, CDR1 is SGHVS, CDR2 FNYEAQ. CDR3 sequence reads: CASSPPPAGEYNEQFF. In nucleotides, the CDR3 is TGTGCCAGCAGCCCGCCCCCGGCGGGGGAGTACAATGAGCAGTTCTTC. Complete variable domain (other parts from reference TRBV7-6 and TRBJ2-1): GAGVSQSPRYKVTKRGQDVALRCDPISGHVSLYWYRQALGQGPEFLTYFNYEAQQDKSGLPNDRFSAERPEGSISTLTIQRTEQRDSAMYRCASSPPPAGEYNEQFFGPGTRLTVL.

This clonotype appeared many times. CDR3 amino acids: CASSLSGAGSYNEQFF. For the CDR3, the DNA is TGTGCCAGCAGCCTCAGTGGGGCTGGCTCCTACAATGAGCAGTTCTTC. This rearrangement joins TRBV7-8 to TRBJ2-1; the D gene is possibly TRBD1 (5 bases). The CDR3 runs to 16 residues. With 5 bases removed from V and 0 bases from J, the gap between germline ends came to 14 bases. Germline CDR1 is SGHVS and CDR2 is FQNEAQ. Full variable domain (missing parts from reference TRBV7-8 and TRBJ2-1): GAGVSQSPRYKVAKRGQDVALRCDPISGHVSLFWYQQALGQGPEFLTYFQNEAQLDKSGLPSDRFFAERPEGSVSTLKIQRTQQEDSAVYLCASSLSGAGSYNEQFFGPGTRLTVL.

The genes are TRBV7-9 and TRBJ2-5, with 8 bases identical to TRBD2. The CDR3 sequence is 14 residues long. After removal of 5 bases from V and 6 bases from J, the junction contained 8 bases not matched to a gene. CDR1 and CDR2 from the germline V gene are SEHNR and FQNEAQ (reference sequence). CDR3 protein: CASSGSGGQKTQYF. For the CDR3, the DNA is TGTGCCAGCAGCGGATCGGGGGGGCAAAAGACCCAGTACTTC.

The sample holds many counts of this clonotype. The V call is TRBV6-5, the J call TRBJ2-2; D call uncertain. CDR1 is MNHEY and CDR2 is SVGAGI in the germline V gene. The CDR3 has 17 residues. V lost 5 bases and J 0 bases, leaving 16 bases between the germline ends. The CDR3 sequence is CASSPRPGVSNTGELFF. Here the CDR3 DNA reads TGTGCCAGCAGTCCCCGTCCGGGTGTATCGAACACCGGGGAGCTGTTTTTT.

This clonotype was seen many times. V and J are TRBV20-1 and TRBJ1-2; TRBD1 matches at 7 bases. This CDR3 is built from 17 residues. Trimming cost V 5 bases and J 8 bases; bases outside gene matches: 23. Germline loops: CDR1 DFQATT, CDR2 SNEGSKA (reference sequence). In DNA form, the CDR3 reads TGCAGTGCTCCACCCGCGGGAGACAGGGAGCTTCGGGGAGGCTACACCTTC. Encoded protein: CSAPPAGDRELRGGYTF.

This clonotype appeared many times. The rearrangement links TRBV7-2 to TRBJ2-3; D is possibly TRBD2 (5 bases). V was shortened by 3 bases and J by 2 bases, with 12 bases between the two germline ends. Germline values: CDR1 SGHTA, CDR2 FQGNSA. This CDR3 is built from 15 residues. This chain's CDR3 is CASSLTLAHTDTQYF. CDR3 nucleotides: TGTGCCAGCAGCTTGACGCTAGCACACACAGATACGCAGTATTTT.

This clonotype was counted at least ten times. The chain has TRBV12-3 or TRBV12-4 and TRBJ2-7, with 8 positions matching TRBD1. V lost 2 bases, J lost 6 bases, and 6 bases stayed unmatched. The CDR3 sequence is 14 residues long. The CDR3: CASSLQTGVSEQYF. The DNA for the CDR3 is TGTGCCAGCAGTTTACAGACAGGGGTGAGCGAGCAGTACTTC.

This clonotype occurred a few times. V and J are TRBV5-1 and TRBJ1-1; D uncertain. The CDR3 has 15 amino acids. The ends were cut back, 7 bases at V and 5 bases at J, with 21 bases in the middle. Germline CDR1 and CDR2: SGHRS and YFSETQ. CDR3 loop: CASGDRVAGETEAFF. Written as DNA, the CDR3 is TGCGCCAGCGGCGATAGGGTGGCGGGAGAAACTGAAGCTTTCTTT.

This clonotype appeared many times. The V call is TRBV7-2, the J call TRBJ2-5, with D uncertain. V lost 0 bases and J 7 bases, leaving 12 bases between the germline ends. This CDR3 comprises 14 residues. Germline CDR1 SGHTA, CDR2 FQGNSA. CDR3 nucleotides: TGTGCCAGCAGCTTAGCCACAGCTCCCGGGACCCAGTACTTC. Residues: CASSLATAPGTQYF.

In its sample, this clonotype was seen many times. This chain connects TRBV5-1 to TRBJ2-1; 7 bases agree with TRBD1. The CDR3 is 16 amino acids. V was pared by 3 bases and J by 5 bases, with 11 bases of the junction left unmatched. CDR1 and CDR2 (germline): SGHRS, YFSETQ. The CDR3 sequence: CASSYPWTGVDNEQFF. The CDR3 DNA reads TGCGCCAGCAGCTACCCGTGGACAGGAGTTGACAATGAGCAGTTCTTC.

The CDR3 nucleotides read TGCGCCAGCAGCTTGGTTCAGGCCAGCCAAGAGACCCAGTACTTC. Translated: CASSLVQASQETQYF. The rearrangement links TRBV5-1 to TRBJ2-5; D uncertain. Germline CDR1 reads SGHRS; CDR2 reads YFSETQ. This CDR3 comprises 15 residues. V lost 0 bases and J 1 base, leaving 10 bases between the germline ends.

This clonotype turned up a few times. An end of the junction does not agree with germline; a read error may underlie this. For the CDR3, the DNA is TGCAGTGCCGGGGGGGATAGCAATCAGCCCCAGAATTTT. It encodes CSAGGDSNQPQNF. The chain couples TRBV20-1 to TRBJ1-5, with a possible D match to TRBD1 (5 bases). Per the germline V gene, CDR1 is DFQATT and CDR2 is SNEGSKA (reference sequence). The CDR3 is 13 amino acids.

The table lists this clonotype with a few counts. V and J are TRBV27 and TRBJ1-6; 7 bases agree with TRBD1. The CDR3 loop spans 13 amino acids. The trim removed 4 bases at V and 7 bases at J, leaving 1 base unmatched. Germline CDR1 MNHEY, CDR2 SMNVEV (reference sequence). The CDR3 region has the DNA TGTGCCAGCAGTTGGGACAGAAATTCACCCCTCCACTTT. This gives the protein CASSWDRNSPLHF.

In its sample, this clonotype was seen many times. The rearrangement links TRBV29-1 to TRBJ1-1; TRBD1 aligns across 7 bases. Germline V gives CDR1 SQVTM, CDR2 ANQGSEA. This CDR3 is 12 amino acids long. Trimming removed 7 bases from V and 4 bases from J; junction bases left unmatched: 6. The CDR3, as DNA: TGCAGCGCGACAGGGTTTAGCACTGAAGCTTTCTTT. Translating it yields CSATGFSTEAFF. The variable domain in full, completed from reference TRBV29-1 and TRBJ1-1, reads SAVISQKPSRDICQRGTSLTIQCQVDSQVTMMFWYRQQPGQSLTLIATANQGSEATYESGFVIDKFPISRPNLTFSTLTVSNMSPEDSSIYLCSATGFSTEAFFGQGTRLTVV.

This clonotype was counted at least ten times. V is TRBV5-8 and J is TRBJ2-7; D remains ambiguous. This CDR3 is built from 12 residues. Trimming cost V 5 bases and J 1 base, with 7 bases left between them. CDR1 SGHTS and CDR2 YDEGEE come from the germline V gene. For the CDR3, the DNA is TGTGCCAGCAGATTAAAGTCCTACGAGCAGTACTTC. This codes for CASRLKSYEQYF.